The clone carrying this T cell receptor (beta chain) was counted between two and nine times. Its antigen is not identified. The authors extracted RNA and reverse transcribed it into cDNA as the sequencing template. Some clones are missing from TCRdb's copy, which holds only in-frame ones; the method was immunoSEQ multiplex PCR. The sample has some 100,000 clones; less than 80% are singletons. These data originate in a study of CD8+ T cells in alopecia areata. Notes on the study in general: In scalp samples, resident alphabeta T cells of normal skin are also sequenced. Lesional scalp, notably in alopecia totalis/universalis, had clonality above that of normal scalp.

Germline-derived CDR1 and CDR2 are SQVTM and ANQGSEA. With 4 bases removed from V and 8 bases from J, the gap between germline ends came to 14 bases. This CDR3 is built from 13 residues. The sequenced sample was CD4+ T cells sorted from blood. This chain connects TRBV29-1 to TRBJ1-4, with D perhaps matching TRBD1 (5 bases). This clonotype was sampled from a human donor in good health. The chain's CDR3 is CSVVKGTGEKLFF. CDR3 in DNA: TGCAGCGTTGTTAAGGGAACAGGAGAAAAACTGTTTTTT.